A selection of T cell receptor beta chains follows, all from one sample in a study of blood T cell repertoires in COVID-19. The data were produced by immunoSEQ multiplex PCR, yet TCRdb's version contains in-frame clones alone and is incomplete. The data contain roughly 400,000 clones, roughly 89% of them singletons. The sequencing sample was made of PBMCs or T cells enriched from blood (not recorded which). The source is a woman aged 45 to 65 who had recovered from COVID-19. Each CDR3 is given with its conserved first and last residue.

j_call v_call cdr3_aa
TRBJ1-2 TRBV19 CASSISGASSKYGYTF
TRBJ1-3 TRBV6-1 CASSEDSLGGNTIYF
TRBJ1-2 TRBV3-1/TRBV3-2 CASSQRGQGLNYGYTF
TRBJ2-1 TRBV3-1/TRBV3-2 CASSQGQGSYNEQFF
TRBJ2-7 TRBV6-1 CASSERGASYEQYF
TRBJ2-5 TRBV3-1/TRBV3-2 CASSPRTSGGRETQYF
TRBJ2-7 TRBV7-9 CASSGTGGPLLEQYF
TRBJ1-1 TRBV18 CASSVTGLLNTEAFF
TRBJ1-1 TRBV7-3 CASSRGMNTEAFF
TRBJ1-6 TRBV5-3 CARSLRDQNSPLHF
TRBJ2-1 TRBV7-9 CASSLAEGLDHEQFF
TRBJ2-5 TRBV7-9 CASSVDRGRETQYF
TRBJ2-3 TRBV29-1 CSVEVVDTQYF
TRBJ2-5 TRBV5-1 CASSHSLAGKETQYF
TRBJ2-2 TRBV2 CASSVGQGLGTGELFF
TRBJ1-3 TRBV30 CAWSYGGNTIYF
TRBJ1-1 TRBV27 CASSTRQGSTTEAFF
TRBJ2-5 TRBV7-7 CASSSGGFQETQYF
TRBJ2-2 TRBV20-1 CSASPSGAGELFF
TRBJ2-7 TRBV6-5 CASSLADIGYEQYF
TRBJ1-1 TRBV7-2 CASSSGGAYTEAFF
TRBJ1-4 TRBV5-1 CASSPGATNEKLFF
TRBJ1-1 TRBV6-5 CASSKIRETEAFF
TRBJ2-2 TRBV21-1 CASSECRSGELFF
TRBJ1-2 TRBV9 CASSVGSGGTYGYTF
TRBJ2-1 TRBV27 CASRTSGGAGYNEQFF
TRBJ2-7 TRBV2 CASSRDRELPEQYF
TRBJ2-3 TRBV7-6 CASSLSGGAIDTQYF
TRBJ2-7 TRBV7-2 CASSSHYEQYF
TRBJ1-3 TRBV30 CAWRSFDTIYF
TRBJ1-3 TRBV19 CASTWDIGNTIYF
TRBJ1-1 TRBV7-9 CASSSRDREMNTEAFF
TRBJ1-1 TRBV6-5 CASSSGGTPNTEAFF
TRBJ1-1 TRBV5-1 CASSPGQGEAFF
TRBJ2-5 TRBV2 CASSPYRTDQETQYF
TRBJ2-1 TRBV27 CASSPGGGHSFSSYNEQFF
TRBJ1-3 TRBV14 CASSQDGRERNTIYF
TRBJ2-3 TRBV9 CASSPRQGTSGGASTDTQYF
TRBJ1-4 TRBV5-1 CASSVGRVGEKLFF
TRBJ1-2 TRBV28 CASSPGGPNYGYTF
TRBJ2-3 TRBV7-2 CASSTRGTDTQYF
TRBJ1-1 TRBV7-9 CASSRQDRGTREAFF
TRBJ1-2 TRBV6-5 CASSSTGGGYTF
TRBJ2-2 TRBV7-3 CASSLRSRTGIHTGELFF